This T cell receptor (beta chain) was sequenced during a study of T cells in tuberculosis (dated by TCRdb to the late 2010s). About the study as a whole: To characterize T cells specific for the mycobacterial lipid antigen glucose monomycolate (GMM), the study used CD1B tetramers together with high-throughput TCR immunosequencing. A South African clinical cohort compared IGRA-negative adolescents, IGRA-positive adolescents with latent tuberculosis and adults with active tuberculosis, more than 9 per group. PBMC from active tuberculosis patients were archived either before standard anti-tuberculosis treatment began or within 7 days of its start.

Study-level results and caveats: Clinical samples were selected based on the availability of cryopreserved specimens, with adults included as active tuberculosis cases and adolescents included as controls. Smaller mean NN-distances to GMM-specific TCRs were observed in active tuberculosis TCR-alpha repertoires than in IGRA-negative controls, suggesting clonal expansion of GMM-specific TCRs. The smaller NN-distances in active tuberculosis patients were driven in part by shorter CDR3-alpha lengths, while the difference seen for TCR-beta was not statistically significant. An accuracy of 85% to 90% (AUROC around 0.91) was reached by a classifier using the diverse GMM-specific repertoire, compared with around 70% accuracy when GEM motif frequencies were used.

In the paper's terms, the time point label means: new active TB diagnosis, blood taken before or within 7 days of starting treatment. Active tuberculosis patients were HIV-seronegative South African adults aged 18 years or older with a new diagnosis. Confirmation of active tuberculosis was obtained by positive sputum smear microscopy and/or positive M. tuberculosis culture. Unsorted cryopreserved PBMC were immunosequenced, covering on average about 96,000 T cells per clinical donor. Comments on this clone: Its antigen specificity is not known. Base qualities are not provided; no much larger clone lies one nucleotide away.

For CDR1 and CDR2, the germline V gene lists KGHSH and LQKENI. Measured from the cysteine to the phenylalanine, the CDR3 is 13 residues long. Kept here is only the CDR3 DNA, which spans 39 bases and is read in frame from base 1. V drops 1 base and J drops 10 bases, leaving 10 bases in between. The immunoSEQ multiplex PCR assay was used to generate TCR libraries, with TCR-beta and/or TCR-alpha/delta assays applied to each sample. The Illumina high-throughput platform was used to sequence the amplified TCR libraries. Turning to the authors' computational methods: Clustering and dimensionality reduction were performed using pairwise TCRdist distances among GMM-specific receptors from ex vivo sorted or in vitro expanded T cells. The score assigned to each clinical repertoire was mean NN-distance, meaning the average TCRdist to the nearest 10% of tetramer-positive reference sequences. To compute GEM TCR motif frequency, the fraction of unique TCRs matching known GEM sequences by V/J usage and CDR3 length was calculated. Linear discriminant analysis with leave-one-out cross-validation, implemented in scikit-learn, was used to classify active tuberculosis. Here the immuneACCESS table is served through TCRdb, limited to in-frame sequences with V and J called. Missing clones are a known gap in these copies; in checked studies unresolved V genes cover under half, and the rest lacks a known reason. The V and J calls and the clone size are those of that table, but D and trimming were determined from the DNA. Within this sample are around 30,000 clones, with approximately 90% of them counted one time only. The ten largest make up 5.5% to 8% of the sample.

The sequence was obtained from an adult with tuberculosis. Material: PBMCs, obtained at tuberculosis diagnosis. The chain links TRBV18 with TRBJ1-4; the best D guess is TRBD1, with 5 bases matching. CDR3 sequence: CASSPQKGAKLFF. The nucleotide sequence reads as follows: TGTGCCAGCTCACCACAAAAAGGGGCAAAACTGTTTTTT.